The 30 T cell receptor beta chains reported below all come from one sample, sequenced in a study of glioma-infiltrating T cells. Amplification of TCR alpha and beta CDR3 regions from RNA used iRepertoire nested multiplex PCR. One entry per CDR3 protein results from TCRdb running MiXCR on the multiplex PCR reads. The data contain a few hundred thousand distinct CDR3 sequences, 41% of them singletons. Sequences were obtained from glioma tissue, nonneoplastic brain tissue, or PBMCs (not recorded which). Source of these receptors: a human donor with low-grade glioma or glioblastoma, undergoing nonglioma brain surgery, or in good health (not recorded which).

The chain's CDR3 is CASSPQVQVPMNTEAFF. The CDR3, as DNA: TGTGCCAGCAGCCCCCAGGTCCAGGTCCCCATGAACACTGAAGCTTTCTTT. The rearrangement uses TRBV7-9 and TRBJ1-1; D is ambiguous. V lost 5 bases and J lost 0, with 19 bases in between. The germline gives CDR1 SEHNR, CDR2 FQNEAQ (reference sequence). This CDR3 has 17 residues.

The chain carries TRBV28 and TRBJ2-1; no reliable D call. This CDR3 spans 15 amino acids. V lost 2 bases to trimming and J lost 6 bases, with 14 bases between them. CDR1 is MDHEN and CDR2 is SYDVKM in the germline V gene. In DNA, the CDR3 is TGTGCCAGCAGTTTAGTGGGATTCTTCTCCAATGAGCAGTTCTTC. Residues: CASSLVGFFSNEQFF.

This clonotype has more than one count but fewer than ten. The rearrangement links TRBV20-1 to TRBJ1-4, with D unclear. This CDR3 comprises 12 residues. Trimming stripped 3 bases from V and 8 bases from J, with 10 bases between. Germline V gene data show CDR1 as DFQATT and CDR2 as SNEGSKA (reference sequence). The CDR3 DNA is TGCAGTGCTAGGGGAAGGGTGGAAAAACTGTTTTTT. This codes for CSARGRVEKLFF.

This clonotype was recorded many times. The V call is TRBV27, the J call TRBJ2-3; no clear D gene. The CDR3 runs to 16 residues. Germline V gene lookup returns CDR1 MNHEY and CDR2 SMNVEV (reference sequence). Trimming pared 3 bases from V and 0 bases from J, leaving 13 bases between. CDR3 in DNA: TGTGCCAGCAGTTTTATCTCGTTTGCCAGCACAGATACGCAGTATTTT. Translated: CASSFISFASTDTQYF.

Comment on this clonotype: The junction departs from the called germline gene at one end, perhaps through a read error. The chain employs TRBV19 and TRBJ1-5; D is uncertain. Germline-derived CDR1 and CDR2 are LNHDA and SQIVND (reference sequence). The CDR3 length is 15 residues. The CDR3 loop reads CASSYYRTSNQPQRF. The CDR3 DNA reads as TGTGCCAGTAGTTATTACCGAACGAGCAATCAGCCCCAGCGTTTT. The complete variable domain, with remaining parts taken from reference TRBV19 and TRBJ1-5, reads DGGITQSPKYLFRKEGQNVTLSCEQNLNHDAMYWYRQDPGQGLRLIYYSQIVNDFQKGDIAEGYSVSREKKESFPLTVTSAQKNPTAFYLCASSYYRTSNQPQRFGDGTRLSIL.

The V and J genes are TRBV27 and TRBJ2-1, with 11 bases lining up with TRBD2. The length of the CDR3 is 14 residues. The trim removed 7 bases at V and 10 bases at J, leaving 9 bases unmatched. Germline V gives CDR1 MNHEY, CDR2 SMNVEV (reference sequence). The CDR3 protein is CASTQLAGEREQFF. In DNA, the CDR3 is TGTGCCAGCACCCAACTAGCGGGAGAACGCGAGCAGTTCTTC.

V usage is TRBV6-5 and J usage is TRBJ2-7, with 7 bases that match TRBD1. V trimming: 6 bases; J trimming: 4 bases; junction bases outside the gene matches: 9. The germline gives CDR1 MNHEY, CDR2 SVGAGI. The CDR3 consists of 14 residues. CDR3 residues: CASRPTGTGYEQYF. The CDR3 DNA sequence: TGTGCCAGCAGGCCGACAGGGACGGGTTACGAGCAGTACTTC.

This clonotype has ten or more counts. V and J are TRBV6-1 and TRBJ1-2; no definite D call. CDR3 length equals 13 residues. CDR1 is MNHNS, CDR2 SASEGT, per germline. V lost 7 bases, J lost 0 bases, and 9 bases lay in between. The CDR3 loop is CASMRASNYGYTF. CDR3 DNA sequence: TGTGCCAGCATGCGCGCTTCTAACTATGGCTACACCTTC.

The rearrangement uses TRBV6-1 and TRBJ2-7, with 11 bases matching TRBD1. CDR3 length equals 15 residues. Per the germline V gene, CDR1 is MNHNS and CDR2 is SASEGT. Trimming cost V 7 bases and J 3 bases; bases outside gene matches: 8. The DNA of the CDR3 is TGTGCCAGCATCCAAGGGACAGGGGGAATCTACGAGCAGTACTTC. Its protein product is CASIQGTGGIYEQYF.

The rearrangement joins TRBV24-1 to TRBJ2-1; 10 bases match TRBD2. V lost 1 base and J lost 5; bases outside the gene matches: 4. The CDR3 extends over 16 amino acids. Germline assignment: CDR1 KGHDR and CDR2 SFDVKD. As DNA, the CDR3 is TGTGCCACCAGTGATTTCGCTAGCGGGAGCCACAATGAGCAGTTCTTC. This sequence encodes CATSDFASGSHNEQFF.

The V gene is TRBV5-1, the J gene TRBJ2-5, with unresolved D. The germline CDR1 and CDR2 sequences are SGHRS and YFSETQ. V was pared by 5 bases and J by 1 base, with 12 bases between. The CDR3 is 14 amino acids. CDR3 protein: CASSSHSTQETQYF. The CDR3 nucleotides read TGCGCCAGCAGTAGTCACAGCACCCAAGAGACCCAGTACTTC.

This clonotype appeared a few times. The V and J genes are TRBV7-9 and TRBJ1-1; D might be TRBD1 (6 bases). Germline V gene sequence: CDR1 SEHNR, CDR2 FQNEAQ (reference sequence). This CDR3 region has 14 residues. V shed 7 bases and J shed 2 bases, with 14 bases lying between them. This chain's CDR3 is CASISLGTNTEAFF. The CDR3 DNA follows: TGTGCCAGCATTTCCCTTGGGACAAACACTGAAGCTTTCTTT.

The sample holds many counts of this clonotype. V and J are TRBV27 and TRBJ2-7; a possible D gene is TRBD1 (5 bases). Germline CDR1 and CDR2: MNHEY and SMNVEV (reference sequence). Trimming cost V 4 bases and J 2 bases, with 9 bases left between them. CDR3 size: 13 residues. The CDR3 bases are TGTGCCAGCAGTTGGGGCGATGCCTACGAGCAGTACTTC. It specifies CASSWGDAYEQYF.

This clonotype was observed a handful of times. The chain employs TRBV6-1 and TRBJ2-7, with unresolved D. Germline-derived CDR1 and CDR2 are MNHNS and SASEGT. CDR3 length: 14 residues. V was trimmed by 5 bases and J by 2 bases, leaving 13 bases between them. CDR3 bases: TGTGCCAGCAGTTTCTTGACGCCACCCTACGAGCAGTACTTC. Its protein product is CASSFLTPPYEQYF.

As regards this clonotype: This sequence may be a read error, since a much larger clone differs from it by one base. V and J are TRBV6-1 and TRBJ2-7; no firm D call. The germline V and J ends were trimmed by 6 bases and 6 bases, with 9 bases remaining between them. Germline CDR1 MNHNS, CDR2 SASEGT. This CDR3 spans 11 amino acids. CDR3 loop: CASRSWGEQYF. In DNA form, the CDR3 reads TGTGCCAGCAGAAGCTGGGGCGAGCAGTACTTC.

This chain uses TRBV7-2 with TRBJ2-1; TRBD2 matches at 7 bases. The V segment lost 0 bases and the J segment 4 bases; nucleotides outside the gene matches: 6. CDR3 length: 16 amino acids. Per the germline V gene, CDR1 is SGHTA and CDR2 is FQGNSA. In DNA form, the CDR3 reads TGTGCCAGCAGCTTAGCAGGGCTAGCGGCTTACAATGAGCAGTTCTTC. This codes for CASSLAGLAAYNEQFF. Filled out from reference TRBV7-2 and TRBJ2-1, the complete variable domain reads GAGVSQSPSNKVTEKGKDVELRCDPISGHTALYWYRQSLGQGLEFLIYFQGNSAPDKSGLPSDRFSAERTGGSVSTLTIQRTQQEDSAVYLCASSLAGLAAYNEQFFGPGTRLTVL.

The J gene is TRBJ2-5, the V gene TRBV2; possibly TRBD1 or TRBD2 for D (5 bases each). Trimming took 2 bases from V and 1 from J, leaving 8 bases between them. Germline values: CDR1 SNHLY, CDR2 FYNNEI. This CDR3 spans 14 amino acids. CDR3 sequence: CASSEQGPQETQYF. DNA of the CDR3: TGTGCCAGCAGTGAACAGGGACCCCAAGAGACCCAGTACTTC.

The chain has TRBV28 and TRBJ2-7; D is possibly TRBD1 or TRBD2 (5 bases each). The CDR3 covers 14 residues. V was shortened by 8 bases and J by 3 bases, with 17 bases between the two germline ends. CDR1 and CDR2 from the germline V gene are MDHEN and SYDVKM. The CDR3 loop is CASGTPTGHYEQYF. The DNA of the CDR3 is TGTGCCAGCGGGACCCCCACAGGACACTACGAGCAGTACTTC.

This clonotype has a handful of counts. This sequence joins TRBV6-2 or TRBV6-3 and TRBJ1-5, with TRBD1 matching 8 bases. V dropped 2 bases and J dropped 4; count of bases not matched to a gene: 10. Germline CDR1 and CDR2: MNHEY and SVGEGT. This CDR3 contains 17 residues. DNA for the CDR3: TGTGCCAGCAGTTACCCCTGGCAGGGGGCCCTTAATCAGCCCCAGCATTTT. The encoded protein is CASSYPWQGALNQPQHF.

This clonotype was detected ten times or more. The chain carries TRBV27 and TRBJ2-7; unclear D gene. The V end was cut by 6 bases, the J end by 2 bases, with 11 bases between. Germline V gene lookup returns CDR1 MNHEY and CDR2 SMNVEV (reference sequence). CDR3 length: 13 residues. Here the CDR3 reads CASSPGPTYEQYF. Here the CDR3 DNA reads TGTGCCAGCAGCCCCGGGCCGACCTACGAGCAGTACTTC.

The chain joins TRBV2 to TRBJ2-5; D may be TRBD2 (5 bases). This CDR3 comprises 14 residues. Germline V CDR1 and CDR2: SNHLY, FYNNEI. With 7 bases removed from V and 1 base from J, the gap between germline ends came to 13 bases. CDR3 residues: CASTQTGGQETQYF. CDR3 in DNA: TGTGCCAGCACCCAGACTGGAGGCCAAGAGACCCAGTACTTC.

This chain joins TRBV18 and TRBJ2-7; 9 nucleotides match TRBD1. Germline V gives CDR1 KGHSH, CDR2 LQKENI. V shed 3 bases, J shed 2 bases, and the junction held 2 bases outside the gene matches. The CDR3 totals 14 residues. In nucleotides, the CDR3 is TGTGCCAGCTCACCGGACAGGGGAACCTACGAGCAGTACTTC. It yields the protein CASSPDRGTYEQYF.

This clonotype was detected many times. The rearrangement uses TRBV15 and TRBJ2-3, with 8 bases fitting TRBD2. The germline V gene has CDR1 LNHNV and CDR2 YYDKDF (reference sequence). This CDR3 region has 15 residues. With V trimmed by 0 bases and J by 6 bases, 5 bases remained unmatched. The CDR3: CATSRDIRLADTQYF. The DNA of the CDR3 is TGTGCCACCAGCAGAGACATTCGACTAGCGGATACGCAGTATTTT.

The count of this clonotype is one. The V call is TRBV4-1, the J call TRBJ2-7; no reliable D call. CDR3 size: 15 residues. The germline gives CDR1 MGHRA, CDR2 YSYEKL. The V end lost 0 bases, the J end lost 0 bases, and 9 bases lay between the germline ends. The CDR3 DNA follows: TGCGCCAGCAGCCAAGAAGAGAGCCCCTCCTACGAGCAGTACTTC. This translates into CASSQEESPSYEQYF.

This clonotype was counted many times. This chain links TRBV15 with TRBJ2-7; 8 bases are a match to TRBD1. The germline V gene encodes CDR1 LNHNV and CDR2 YYDKDF (reference sequence). This CDR3 is built from 14 residues. V shed 1 base and J 5 bases; nucleotides not matched to a gene: 4. The CDR3 coding sequence is TGTGCCACCAGCAGAGGGGACAGGCCTAACGAGCAGTACTTC. This gives the protein CATSRGDRPNEQYF.

A note on this clonotype: An end of the junction does not agree with germline; a read error may underlie this. This rearrangement joins TRBV28 to TRBJ2-3, with D possibly being TRBD1 (6 bases). This CDR3 has 15 residues. Germline V gene lookup returns CDR1 MDHEN and CDR2 SYDVKM. In DNA, the CDR3 is TGTGCCATCAGTGAGTCGGGCAGGGGCCTCGATACGCAGTATTTT. This sequence encodes CAISESGRGLDTQYF.

V and J are TRBV18 and TRBJ2-7; a possible D gene is TRBD1 (5 bases). The CDR3 loop spans 15 amino acids. CDR1 and CDR2 (germline): KGHSH, LQKENI. The V and J ends lost 2 bases and 7 bases respectively, with 18 bases between them. CDR3 amino acids: CASSPSVPRVGEQYF. In nucleotides, the CDR3 is TGTGCCAGCTCACCATCCGTCCCCAGGGTCGGGGAGCAGTACTTC.

This clonotype has a handful of counts. The rearrangement joins TRBV6-1 to TRBJ2-1; 13 bases align to TRBD2. The germline V gene encodes CDR1 MNHNS and CDR2 SASEGT. After removal of 8 bases from V and 15 bases from J, the junction contained 10 bases not matched to a gene. The length of the CDR3 is 13 residues. The CDR3 sequence is CASGTSGTHWGFF. CDR3 in DNA: TGTGCCAGCGGGACTAGCGGGACTCATTGGGGGTTCTTC.

This clonotype showed up just a few times. The V gene is TRBV7-3, the J gene TRBJ2-2, with D maybe TRBD2 (5 bases). The germline CDR1 and CDR2 sequences are SGHTA and FQGTGA. The V gene lost 2 bases and the J gene lost 0 bases, with 7 bases spanning the gap. CDR3 size: 15 residues. The CDR3 nucleotides read TGTGCCAGCAGCTTACGAGGGACGAACACCGGGGAGCTGTTTTTT. It specifies CASSLRGTNTGELFF.

The chain combines TRBV9 with TRBJ2-1; the D is unclear. Trimming cost V 1 base and J 5 bases, with 10 bases left between them. Germline loops: CDR1 SGDLS, CDR2 YYNGEE. CDR3 length equals 14 residues. The CDR3 loop is CASSVSGPNNEQFF. CDR3 nucleotide sequence: TGTGCCAGCAGCGTAAGTGGCCCCAACAATGAGCAGTTCTTC. The full variable domain, rest sourced from reference TRBV9 and TRBJ2-1, is DSGVTQTPKHLITATGQRVTLRCSPRSGDLSVYWYQQSLDQGLQFLIQYYNGEERAKGNILERFSAQQFPDLHSELNLSSLELGDSALYFCASSVSGPNNEQFFGPGTRLTVL.